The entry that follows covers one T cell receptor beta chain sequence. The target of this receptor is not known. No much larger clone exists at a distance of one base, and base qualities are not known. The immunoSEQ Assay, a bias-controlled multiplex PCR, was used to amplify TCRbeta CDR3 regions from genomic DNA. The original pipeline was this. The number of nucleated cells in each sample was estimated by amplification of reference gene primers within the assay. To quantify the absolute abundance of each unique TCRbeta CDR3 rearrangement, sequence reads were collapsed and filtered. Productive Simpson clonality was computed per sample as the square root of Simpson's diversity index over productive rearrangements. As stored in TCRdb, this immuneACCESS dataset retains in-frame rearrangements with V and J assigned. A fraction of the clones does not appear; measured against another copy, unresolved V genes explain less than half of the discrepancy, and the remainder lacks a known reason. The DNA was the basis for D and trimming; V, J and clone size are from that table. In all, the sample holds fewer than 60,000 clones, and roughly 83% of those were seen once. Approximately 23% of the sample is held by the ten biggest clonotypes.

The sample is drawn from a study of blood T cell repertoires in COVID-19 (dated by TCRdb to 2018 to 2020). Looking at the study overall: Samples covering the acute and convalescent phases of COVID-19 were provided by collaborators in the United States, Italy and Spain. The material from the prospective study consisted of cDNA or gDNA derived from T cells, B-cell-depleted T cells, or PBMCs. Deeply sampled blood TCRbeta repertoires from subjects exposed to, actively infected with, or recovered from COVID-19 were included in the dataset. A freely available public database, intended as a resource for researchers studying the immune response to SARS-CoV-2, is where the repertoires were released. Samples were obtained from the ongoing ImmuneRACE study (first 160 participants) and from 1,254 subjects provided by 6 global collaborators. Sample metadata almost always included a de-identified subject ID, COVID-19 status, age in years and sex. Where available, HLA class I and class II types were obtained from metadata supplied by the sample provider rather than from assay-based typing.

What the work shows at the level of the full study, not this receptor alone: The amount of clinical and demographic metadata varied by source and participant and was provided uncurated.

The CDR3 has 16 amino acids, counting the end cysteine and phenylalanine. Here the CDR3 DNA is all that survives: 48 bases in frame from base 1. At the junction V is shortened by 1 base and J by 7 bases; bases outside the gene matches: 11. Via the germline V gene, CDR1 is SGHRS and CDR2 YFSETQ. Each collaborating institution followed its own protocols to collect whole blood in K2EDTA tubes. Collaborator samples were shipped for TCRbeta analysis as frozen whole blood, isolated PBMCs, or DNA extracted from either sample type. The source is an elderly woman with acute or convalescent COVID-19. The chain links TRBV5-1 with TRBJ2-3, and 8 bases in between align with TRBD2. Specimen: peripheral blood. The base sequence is TGCGCCAGCAGCTTGCTTATGTCAGCGGGGGCGCATACGCAGTATTTT. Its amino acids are CASSLLMSAGAHTQYF.